This paragraph reports one T cell receptor (beta chain). This clonotype occurred many times. Its antigen is still unknown. Base qualities are not recorded, but no much larger clone differs from it by a single base. The source of the sample is a study of blood T cells in healthy people across ages (dated by TCRdb to between 2014 and 2017). Background on the whole study: Template switching captured roughly one uniquely barcoded TCR beta cDNA molecule per two T cells in model experiments. To avoid experimental bias, donors of different ages were randomly spread across the sequencing lanes. Four age groups were formed from the donors: young (average roughly 16 years), middle-aged (approximately 40), aged (about 62) and long-lived (less than 85). The study analyzed two additional independent replicas of 1 million unique cDNA reads from the same blood draw for two donors, one aged 18 to 29 and one aged 80 or older. The study measured age-related changes in TCR beta repertoire diversity using deep sequencing normalized with unique cDNA molecular identifiers.

The donors were some 36 Caucasian individuals from Russia, aged 6 to 90 years, who were systemically healthy. Around 9.8 milliliters of peripheral blood were collected from each donor into EDTA-treated Vacutainer tubes. PBMCs were isolated by Ficoll-Paque density-gradient centrifugation, with at least 7 million obtained per sample. Total RNA was extracted from PBMCs with Trizol reagent, with at least 6 micrograms obtained per sample. For every donor, an aliquot of PBMCs went through flow cytometry to measure the percentages of naive CD45RAhigh/CD27high T cells. From a lookup of the germline V gene, CDR1 and CDR2 are SGHRS and YFSETQ. Inclusive of the bounding cysteine and phenylalanine, the CDR3 is 15 residues long. The kept DNA is CDR3 alone, 45 bases in frame from the first base. The trim is 0 bases for V and 1 base for J, with a gap of 9 bases between the germline ends. To prepare the library, 5' RACE was applied. A second PCR of about 6 to 11 cycles was performed with a sample-barcoded 5' primer and a J-beta primer mix. A unique molecular identifier was introduced onto each TCR beta cDNA molecule by a template-switch 5' adaptor carrying 12 random nucleotides. Each sample yielded at least 2.5 million CDR3-containing paired-end reads. First-strand cDNA synthesis was performed from all RNA using the Mint cDNA synthesis kit, with priming by a TRBC-specific oligonucleotide. Following uracil-DNA glycosylase treatment, a first 18-cycle PCR with universal primers M1SS and BC2_uni_R was performed on all cDNA. The paper's processing steps were these. For normalization, 1 million high-quality reads were randomly selected from each sample, with every read carrying a distinct molecular identifier. Instead of being binned into consensus sequences, reads that shared molecular identifiers were thrown out. MiTCR, set to a Q25 quality threshold and the strictest error-elimination algorithm, was used for CDR3 identification, clonotype clustering and error correction. A nonparametric unseen species model with Euler transformation was used to estimate a lower bound on total TCR beta diversity. TCRdb passed the public sequencing reads through fastp at Q25 and MiXCR, retaining productive beta sequences. Rows with a matching CDR3 protein are joined into one entry that keeps the most common DNA and genes. These V and J calls derive from TCRdb rather than the authors' analysis. The sample table contains over 1,500,000 distinct CDR3 sequences; only one count was recorded for approximately 39% of them. Together, the top ten hold 20% to 25% of the sample.

General study outcomes and caveats: As age increased, observed TCR beta diversity per million T cells dropped in a roughly linear way, and a significant reduction was already evident by age 40. The long-lived group showed more naive CD4+ T cells, fewer expanded clones and increased TCR diversity than the aged group, suggesting age selection. Because the CMV infection status of the donors was unknown, age-related changes in expanded clonotypes may potentially have been confounded. Since profiling was done on bulk unsorted PBMCs, naive and antigen-experienced compartments could not be conclusively compared. Estimates of total diversity based on one million sequenced T cells were regarded as lower bounds and as underestimates. The percentage of naive T cells measured by flow cytometry correlated strongly with observed TCR beta diversity.

The TCR comes from a human donor in good health. The V gene is TRBV5-1 and the J gene is TRBJ2-3, with a tentative D call of TRBD1 or TRBD2, each matching 5 bases. Sequencing used blood. The DNA sequence reads TGCGCCAGCAGCTTGGGGGACGGTCGCACAGATACGCAGTATTTT. Translated, it reads CASSLGDGRTDTQYF.